Here is one TCR beta chain with its context. The second PCR ran roughly 6 to 11 cycles with a sample-barcoded 5' primer and J-beta primers. TCRdb reprocessed the 5' RACE reads via MiXCR and lists one record per CDR3 protein. The sample records about 1.1 million distinct CDR3 sequences, more than 30% being singletons. These data belong to a study of blood T cells in healthy people across ages. The germline V gene has CDR1 SGHTA and CDR2 FQGTGA. The V segment lost 0 bases and the J segment 9 bases; nucleotides outside the gene matches: 3. There are 14 residues in the CDR3. The chain has TRBV7-3 and TRBJ2-1, with 9 bases fitting TRBD1. Sequences were obtained from blood. This TCR was sampled from a man aged 18 to 35 in good health. The CDR3 region has the DNA TGTGCCAGCAGCTTAACACAGGGGGCTCTTGAGCAGTTCTTC. Its translation: CASSLTQGALEQFF. Looking up the rest from reference TRBV7-3 and TRBJ2-1 gives the full variable domain: GAGVSQTPSNKVTEKGKYVELRCDPISGHTALYWYRQSLGQGPEFLIYFQGTGAADDSGLPNDRFFAVRPEGSVSTLKIQRTERGDSAVYLCASSLTQGALEQFFGPGTRLTVL.